These 30 T cell receptor beta chains were all obtained from the same sample, sequenced in a study of shared clonotypes between healthy human individuals. Positively selected for CCR7, the CD45RO-negative cells used as naive CD8 cells excluded terminally differentiated effector memory CD45RA+ cells. Sequencing was performed with immunoSEQ multiplex PCR; in TCRdb, only in-frame clones are kept and a portion is missing. The sample includes 800,000 or so clones, around 96% seen only once; the top ten take about 0.22%. Specimen: naive CD8+ T cells sorted from blood. The origin of the receptors is a man younger than 45 in good health.

This chain connects TRBV6-5 to TRBJ2-1; 8 positions agree with TRBD2. V shed 6 bases and J 5 bases; nucleotides not matched to a gene: 9. The germline V gene has CDR1 MNHEY and CDR2 SVGAGI. The CDR3 loop spans 15 amino acids. In nucleotides, the CDR3 is TGTGCCAGCAGCCCCCTCGGGGGGGTCAACAATGAGCAGTTCTTC. It is translated as CASSPLGGVNNEQFF.

This chain links TRBV28 with TRBJ2-2; D may be TRBD2 (6 bases). Per the germline V gene, CDR1 is MDHEN and CDR2 is SYDVKM. The CDR3 totals 15 residues. V was clipped by 1 base and J by 5 bases, with 11 bases between them. Here the CDR3 DNA reads TGTGCCAGCAGTTTATTGGTCGGGAGAACCGGGGAGCTGTTTTTT. Amino acids: CASSLLVGRTGELFF.

This clone was picked up one time. V usage is TRBV28 and J usage is TRBJ2-2, with 7 bases identical to TRBD1. The V and J ends lost 7 bases and 1 base, in that order; junction bases with no gene match: 3. CDR1 is MDHEN, CDR2 SYDVKM, per germline. The CDR3 extends over 14 amino acids. The CDR3 protein is CASNDRVNTGELFF. The CDR3 region has the DNA TGTGCCAGCAATGACAGGGTGAACACCGGGGAGCTGTTTTTT.

The rearrangement joins TRBV14 to TRBJ2-7; D gene ambiguous. Trimming left V 3 bases short and J 0 bases short, with 6 bases between. Per germline, CDR1 SGHDN and CDR2 FVKESK. The CDR3 is made up of 13 amino acids. CDR3 sequence: CASSHDFSYEQYF. The DNA of the CDR3 is TGTGCCAGCAGCCACGACTTCTCCTACGAGCAGTACTTC.

V and J are TRBV6-6 and TRBJ2-7; D might be TRBD2 (6 bases). CDR3 length equals 14 residues. Looked up from germline, CDR1 is MNHNY and CDR2 is SVGAGI (reference sequence). Between the trimmed V and J ends, which lost 0 bases and 3 bases, there was a span of 9 bases. The CDR3 sequence is CASSYSTEGYEQYF. The CDR3 nucleotides read TGTGCCAGCAGTTACTCGACGGAGGGCTACGAGCAGTACTTC.

J is TRBJ2-1 and V is TRBV2; D is unclear. The V gene lost 7 bases and the J gene lost 4 bases, with 14 bases spanning the gap. This CDR3 has 14 residues. Looked up from germline, CDR1 is SNHLY and CDR2 is FYNNEI. The CDR3 DNA reads TGTGCCAGCACCACGACGGCAGCATACAATGAGCAGTTCTTC. Translated: CASTTTAAYNEQFF.

The J gene is TRBJ2-1, the V gene TRBV7-2; 7 nucleotides line up with TRBD1. V trimming: 5 bases; J trimming: 3 bases; junction bases outside the gene matches: 4. The germline CDR1 and CDR2 sequences are SGHTA and FQGNSA. This CDR3 has 14 residues. Here the CDR3 reads CASSPGQFYNEQFF. The DNA for the CDR3 is TGTGCCAGCAGCCCGGGACAGTTCTACAATGAGCAGTTCTTC.

The chain employs TRBV9 and TRBJ2-2; D gene unclear. V lost 6 bases to trimming and J lost 5 bases, with 11 bases between them. The CDR3 totals 13 residues. Germline loops: CDR1 SGDLS, CDR2 YYNGEE. CDR3 nucleotides: TGTGCCAGCAACTCAGGCGGAACCGGGGAGCTGTTTTTT. Translating gives CASNSGGTGELFF. The whole variable domain, remainder taken from reference TRBV9 and TRBJ2-2, is DSGVTQTPKHLITATGQRVTLRCSPRSGDLSVYWYQQSLDQGLQFLIQYYNGEERAKGNILERFSAQQFPDLHSELNLSSLELGDSALYFCASNSGGTGELFFGEGSRLTVL.

The chain joins TRBV7-2 to TRBJ2-7, with D unclear. The length of the CDR3 is 12 residues. CDR1 and CDR2 (germline): SGHTA, FQGNSA. Trimming took off 3 bases at V and 5 bases at J, with 8 bases between the two ends. The CDR3 DNA is TGTGCCAGCAGCTTCCCTGGGGACGAGCAGTACTTC. Amino acids: CASSFPGDEQYF.

The chain has TRBV6-5 and TRBJ2-1; 7 positions agree with TRBD1. CDR1 is MNHEY and CDR2 is SVGAGI in the germline V gene. Trimming cost V 10 bases and J 1 base; bases outside gene matches: 10. The CDR3 sequence is 15 residues long. The DNA for the CDR3 is TGTGCCACCCTAAAGGTGACAGGGTCCTACAATGAGCAGTTCTTC. Translated: CATLKVTGSYNEQFF.

The chain employs TRBV12-5 and TRBJ2-1, with unresolved D. Germline assignment: CDR1 LGHNT and CDR2 FRNRAP. Trimming shortened V by 5 bases and J by 5 bases, and 4 bases separated the two germline ends. The CDR3 runs 11 residues. This chain's CDR3 is CASGPNNEQFF. The CDR3 bases are TGTGCTAGTGGTCCCAACAATGAGCAGTTCTTC.

The chain is built from TRBV11-3 and TRBJ2-1; 10 bases line up with TRBD2. Germline CDR1 and CDR2: SGHNT and YENEEA. The V and J ends lost 1 base and 4 bases, in that order; junction bases with no gene match: 7. This CDR3 region has 17 residues. The CDR3 loop is CASSLGSSGSPYNEQFF. The CDR3 DNA is TGTGCCAGCAGCTTAGGGTCTAGCGGGAGCCCATACAATGAGCAGTTCTTC.

The chain links TRBV6-1 to TRBJ2-3; the match to TRBD2 covers 9 bases. The V segment lost 3 bases and the J segment 2 bases; nucleotides outside the gene matches: 6. In germline, CDR1 is MNHNS, CDR2 SASEGT. The CDR3 spans 16 residues. The CDR3 DNA is TGTGCCAGCAGTGAGTACCAGCGGGAGGTCACAGATACGCAGTATTTT. Residues: CASSEYQREVTDTQYF.

This chain links TRBV29-1 with TRBJ2-1, with D tentatively TRBD2 (5 bases). Trimming left V 6 bases short and J 1 base short, with 7 bases between. This CDR3 comprises 12 residues. CDR1 SQVTM and CDR2 ANQGSEA come from the germline V gene. The CDR3 region is CSVEESYNEQFF. The CDR3 DNA follows: TGCAGCGTGGAGGAGTCCTACAATGAGCAGTTCTTC.

This chain uses TRBV11-2 with TRBJ2-7, with TRBD2 matching over 11 bases. There are 17 residues in the CDR3. CDR1 is SGHAT and CDR2 is FQNNGV in the germline V gene. The V segment lost 4 bases and the J segment 5 bases; nucleotides outside the gene matches: 13. CDR3 loop: CASSSPGTSGLTDEQYF. CDR3 coding DNA: TGTGCCAGCAGCTCCCCCGGGACTAGCGGACTCACGGACGAGCAGTACTTC.

The chain is built from TRBV12-5 and TRBJ2-1, with TRBD2 identical over 12 bases. The CDR3 loop spans 20 amino acids. The germline CDR1 and CDR2 sequences are LGHNT and FRNRAP. Losses at the gene ends were 1 base for V and 0 bases for J; bases not matched to a gene: 10. The DNA of the CDR3 is TGTGCTAGTGGTTTGGGGCGGGCTAGCGGGAGGGCGAGCTCCTACAATGAGCAGTTCTTC. Its translation is CASGLGRASGRASSYNEQFF.

The chain uses TRBV27 and TRBJ2-5; TRBD1 agrees at 7 bases. Germline CDR1 and CDR2: MNHEY and SMNVEV (reference sequence). The ends lost 5 bases at V and 5 bases at J; junction bases unmatched: 8. This CDR3 is 14 amino acids long. CDR3 sequence (DNA): TGTGCCAGCAGTCTCCAGGGGGTGGGGGAGACCCAGTACTTC. Protein product: CASSLQGVGETQYF.

V usage is TRBV7-9 and J usage is TRBJ1-1, with D possibly TRBD1 on 5 matching bases. V gave up 7 bases and J gave up 2 bases, with 14 bases separating them. Germline loops: CDR1 SEHNR, CDR2 FQNEAQ (reference sequence). This CDR3 is 14 amino acids long. The DNA for the CDR3 is TGTGCCAGCACCGTAGGGGCCAGTAACACTGAAGCTTTCTTT. Its translation: CASTVGASNTEAFF.

The J gene is TRBJ1-1, the V gene TRBV6-6; D not certain. V gave up 7 bases and J gave up 0 bases, with 9 bases separating them. The CDR3 runs 13 residues. The germline V gene has CDR1 MNHNY and CDR2 SVGAGI (reference sequence). The CDR3 region is CASIWGMNTEAFF. The DNA for the CDR3 is TGTGCCAGCATTTGGGGTATGAACACTGAAGCTTTCTTT.

To note about this clone: At the DNA level, this CDR3 is encoded by other sequences in the same sample as well. This sequence joins TRBV7-9 and TRBJ1-1; weak D call: TRBD1 (5 bases). Trimming stripped 1 base from V and 1 base from J, with 7 bases between. This CDR3 comprises 14 residues. Germline V CDR1 and CDR2: SEHNR, FQNEAQ (reference sequence). In DNA form, the CDR3 reads TGTGCCAGCAGCTTAGTGAGGGGGAACACTGAAGCTTTCTTT. It encodes CASSLVRGNTEAFF.

This chain connects TRBV7-8 to TRBJ2-1; TRBD2 matches 11 bases. The CDR3 has 15 residues. Losses at the gene ends were 5 bases for V and 7 bases for J; bases not matched to a gene: 7. Per the germline V gene, CDR1 is SGHVS and CDR2 is FQNEAQ. The CDR3 reads CASSARLAGRNEQFF. The DNA for the CDR3 is TGTGCCAGCAGCGCAAGACTAGCGGGAAGGAATGAGCAGTTCTTC.

This clone has a single count. This chain links TRBV9 with TRBJ2-3; no definite D call. The CDR3 covers 15 residues. Germline V lookup: CDR1 SGDLS, CDR2 YYNGEE. V dropped 3 bases and J dropped 0 bases, with 11 bases sitting between them. DNA for the CDR3: TGTGCCAGCAGCGCTTGGACCGTAAGCACAGATACGCAGTATTTT. Protein: CASSAWTVSTDTQYF.

The chain links TRBV5-5 to TRBJ2-7; D not certain. Germline CDR1 reads SGHKS; CDR2 reads YYEKEE (reference sequence). CDR3 size: 11 residues. Trimming took off 4 bases at V and 5 bases at J, with 7 bases between the two ends. The DNA of the CDR3 is TGTGCCAGCAGCGCACGGAACGAGCAGTACTTC. Translating gives CASSARNEQYF.

This clone was recorded a few times. The rearrangement joins TRBV7-8 to TRBJ2-1; possible D gene TRBD2, 6 bases. From germline, CDR1 is SGHVS and CDR2 FQNEAQ. The CDR3 length is 18 residues. V lost 8 bases and J 4 bases, leaving 27 bases between the germline ends. CDR3 coding DNA: TGTGCCAGCGGTAGGAGTTCCTTCGGGAGCGGGCTTTACAATGAGCAGTTCTTC. Translation gives CASGRSSFGSGLYNEQFF.

The chain has TRBV11-2 and TRBJ2-3; 10 bases map to TRBD2. This CDR3 region has 17 residues. The germline V gene encodes CDR1 SGHAT and CDR2 FQNNGV. The V segment lost 0 bases and the J segment 2 bases; nucleotides outside the gene matches: 5. CDR3 residues: CASSLDALAGYTDTQYF. CDR3 DNA: TGTGCCAGCAGCTTAGATGCACTAGCGGGATACACAGATACGCAGTATTTT. Supplemented by reference TRBV11-2 and TRBJ2-3, the full variable domain reads EAGVAQSPRYKIIEKRQSVAFWCNPISGHATLYWYQQILGQGPKLLIQFQNNGVVDDSQLPKDRFSAERLKGVDSTLKIQPAKLEDSAVYLCASSLDALAGYTDTQYFGPGTRLTVL.

This rearrangement joins TRBV30 to TRBJ2-7, with 8 nucleotides matching TRBD2. Germline CDR1 is GTSNPN and CDR2 is SVGIG (reference sequence). With 2 bases clipped from V and 3 bases from J, the junction kept 6 bases outside the gene matches. The CDR3 sequence is 14 residues long. CDR3 sequence reads: CAWSYTSGSYEQYF. CDR3 nucleotides: TGTGCCTGGAGTTACACGAGCGGGAGCTACGAGCAGTACTTC.

This clone was picked up one time. The CDR3: CASSQTDRTSYEQYF. In DNA, the CDR3 is TGCGCCAGCAGCCAGACGGACAGGACCTCCTACGAGCAGTACTTC. The chain has TRBV4-1 and TRBJ2-7; 7 bases agree with TRBD1. This CDR3 is 15 amino acids long. The germline gives CDR1 MGHRA, CDR2 YSYEKL. V was pared by 3 bases and J by 0 bases, with 5 bases of the junction left unmatched.

The table lists this clone with a count of one. The chain recombines TRBV29-1 with TRBJ2-1; 13 positions agree with TRBD2. Germline CDR1 is SQVTM and CDR2 is ANQGSEA. Germline trimming cut 1 base from V and 9 bases from J; bases unmatched to any gene: 3. The CDR3 loop spans 14 amino acids. Here the CDR3 reads CSVEGTSGRSEQFF. CDR3 bases: TGCAGCGTTGAAGGGACTAGCGGGAGATCTGAGCAGTTCTTC.

The chain has TRBV13 and TRBJ1-1, with 7 bases lining up with TRBD1. The germline gives CDR1 PRHDT, CDR2 FYEKMQ (reference sequence). Trimming at V came to 5 bases and at J to 4 bases, leaving 7 bases not matched to a gene. The CDR3 runs to 14 residues. The chain's CDR3 is CASSEQGLVTEAFF. Here the CDR3 DNA reads TGTGCCAGCAGCGAACAGGGGTTAGTCACTGAAGCTTTCTTT.

The chain uses TRBV7-9 and TRBJ1-3, with no clear D. Trimming removed 8 bases from V and 2 bases from J, with 4 bases in between. CDR1 is SEHNR and CDR2 is FQNEAQ in the germline V gene (reference sequence). This CDR3 has 11 amino acids. The chain's CDR3 is CASRTGNTIYF. The CDR3, as DNA: TGTGCCAGCCGAACTGGAAACACCATATATTTT.